This TCR beta chain was observed in a study of blood T cell repertoires in COVID-19. Study-wide context: The analysed material was cDNA or gDNA that came from T cells, B-cell-depleted T cells, or PBMCs.

The assay was immunoSEQ multiplex PCR, and TCRdb's table has in-frame clones only and misses some. The repertoire holds over 45,000 clones, with less than 90% as singletons. The V gene end was trimmed by 0 bases and the J gene end by 0 bases; junction bases not matched to a gene: 5. This CDR3 is 18 amino acids long. In germline, CDR1 is WSHSY, CDR2 SAAADI. The origin of this receptor is a man at least 80 years old in a cohort sampled during active COVID-19. V gene TRBV10-2 combines with J gene TRBJ2-3; 11 bases map to TRBD2. Sequencing input: peripheral blood. The CDR3 reads CASSESIAGGPSTDTQYF. In DNA, the CDR3 is TGCGCCAGCAGTGAGTCCATAGCGGGGGGGCCGAGCACAGATACGCAGTATTTT.